This is a list of T cell receptor beta chains from one sample in a study of post-analysis software for immune sequencing data. MiXCR was run by TCRdb on the PCR reads, yielding one entry per CDR3 protein. Of hundreds of thousands of distinct CDR3 sequences listed, just under 30% are singletons. Sequences were obtained from blood. The receptors here all came from a girl aged 5-17 years with multiple sclerosis. The CDR3 runs from the conserved cysteine through the conserved F or W. Each record gives: clone size, D gene, J gene, V gene, CDR3 protein, CDR3 DNA. A D gene is named only where the DNA matches it firmly. For some rows the clone size is stated as once, few or many, or as a class when expanded; others skip it.

few | TRBD2 | TRBJ2-4 | TRBV20-1 | CSARVRGRTSDIQYF | TGCAGTGCTAGAGTTAGAGGGAGGACTAGCGACATTCAGTACTTC
- | TRBD2 | TRBJ2-3 | TRBV10-3 | CAISEGRADTQYF | TGTGCCATCAGTGAAGGGAGGGCGGATACGCAGTATTTT
- | - | TRBJ1-6 | TRBV27 | CASSAQQGALHF | TGTGCCAGCAGTGCTCAACAGGGAGCCCTCCACTTT
many | TRBD2 | TRBJ2-7 | TRBV7-9 | CASSETSGRAYEQYF | TGCGCCAGCAGTGAGACTAGCGGGAGGGCCTACGAGCAGTACTTC
few | - | TRBJ2-1 | TRBV7-2 | CASSLAKGSDEQFF | TGTGCCAGCAGCTTGGCTAAAGGTAGCGATGAGCAGTTCTTC
- | TRBD2 | TRBJ2-7 | TRBV19 | CASSHRTSGYEQYF | TGTGCCAGTAGTCATCGGACTAGCGGATACGAGCAGTACTTC
- | - | TRBJ1-5 | TRBV6-5 | CAGSYSTSGTQPQHF | TGTGCCGGCAGTTACTCAACTTCAGGGACTCAGCCCCAGCATTTT
- | TRBD2 | TRBJ2-1 | TRBV5-1 | CASSSGLAGAAYNEQFF | TGCGCCAGCAGCTCAGGACTAGCGGGGGCCGCTTACAATGAGCAGTTCTTC
- | TRBD1 | TRBJ1-1 | TRBV10-3 | CAIRQTGLTEAFF | TGTGCCATCAGACAGACAGGGCTCACTGAAGCTTTCTTT
many | - | TRBJ2-4 | TRBV4-3 | CASSQNRDLAKNIQYF | TGCGCCAGCAGCCAAAATAGGGACTTAGCCAAAAACATTCAGTACTTC
- | - | TRBJ1-1 | TRBV20-1 | CGRRWDTEAFF | TGCGGCCGGCGTTGGGACACTGAAGCTTTCTTT
- | - | TRBJ2-3 | TRBV6-5 | CASSYSIIRGISTDTQYF | TGTGCCAGCAGTTACTCGATTATACGAGGGATTAGCACAGATACGCAGTATTTT
few | - | TRBJ1-2 | TRBV6-5 | CASSFRVSYGYTF | TGTGCCAGCAGTTTCAGGGTTTCCTATGGCTACACCTTC
- | TRBD1 | TRBJ1-1 | TRBV7-9 | CASRTGPVTEAFF | TGTGCCAGCAGGACAGGGCCCGTCACTGAAGCTTTCTTT
many | TRBD2 | TRBJ2-1 | TRBV7-9 | CASSSGTRQQFF | TGTGCCAGCAGCTCCGGGACTAGGCAGCAGTTCTTC
- | TRBD2 | TRBJ2-7 | TRBV3-1 | CASSQGLASTVYEQYF | TGTGCCAGCAGCCAAGGACTAGCGAGTACCGTATACGAGCAGTACTTC
- | TRBD1 | TRBJ2-1 | TRBV10-3 | CAISGTGRTNEQFF | TGTGCCATCTCAGGGACAGGGCGAACCAATGAGCAGTTCTTC
many | - | TRBJ2-7 | TRBV6-5 | CASSFVSTGEQYF | TGTGCCAGCAGTTTTGTATCGACGGGAGAGCAGTACTTC
- | - | TRBJ1-2 | TRBV29-1 | CSVEVATDYYGYTF | TGCAGCGTTGAAGTTGCGACTGACTACTATGGCTACACCTTC
- | - | TRBJ2-7 | TRBV6-2/TRBV6-3 | CASSFQPAAYEQYF | TGTGCCAGCAGTTTTCAACCGGCAGCCTACGAGCAGTACTTC
- | TRBD2 | TRBJ2-3 | TRBV5-1 | CASSLLLAAGDTQYF | TGCGCCAGCAGCTTATTACTAGCGGCCGGAGATACGCAGTATTTT
few | TRBD1 | TRBJ1-5 | TRBV20-1 | CSARLDRGRWNQPQHF | TGCAGTGCTAGATTGGACAGGGGGAGATGGAATCAGCCCCAGCATTTT
- | - | TRBJ2-3 | TRBV6-5 | CASSYSGGLVDTQYF | TGTGCCAGCAGTTACTCGGGGGGTTTAGTAGATACGCAGTATTTT
- | TRBD1 | TRBJ2-7 | TRBV5-1 | CASSHRPTGGIDEQYF | TGCGCCAGCAGCCATCGCCCTACAGGGGGTATTGACGAGCAGTACTTC
many | - | TRBJ2-7 | TRBV9 | CASSVTEDHEQYF | TGTGCCAGCAGCGTAACTGAAGACCACGAGCAGTACTTC
- | TRBD2 | TRBJ2-1 | TRBV10-3 | CAIKGTSGGEQFF | TGTGCCATCAAAGGGACTAGCGGGGGTGAGCAGTTCTTC
many | - | TRBJ1-2 | TRBV12-3/TRBV12-4 | CASGEGYGYTF | TGTGCCAGTGGGGAGGGATATGGCTACACCTTC
few | TRBD2 | TRBJ2-3 | TRBV7-9 | CASSHSGSADTQYF | TGTGCCAGCAGCCATAGCGGGAGTGCAGATACGCAGTATTTT
- | - | TRBJ1-4 | TRBV3-1 | CASSQDRTTQEKLFF | TGTGCCAGCAGCCAAGATCGGACAACCCAAGAAAAACTGTTTTTT
- | TRBD2 | TRBJ2-1 | TRBV6-6 | CASTTSGSSAEQFF | TGTGCCAGCACTACTAGCGGGAGTTCAGCCGAGCAGTTCTTC
- | - | TRBJ1-1 | TRBV7-2 | CASSLGFGNTEAFF | TGTGCCAGCAGCTTAGGTTTCGGGAACACTGAAGCTTTCTTT
- | - | TRBJ2-5 | TRBV29-1 | CSVERGAARYNEQYF | TGCAGCGTTGAAAGGGGAGCGGCACGGTACAATGAGCAGTACTTC
- | - | TRBJ2-3 | TRBV24-1 | CATSSGRLITDTQYF | TGTGCCACCTCTTCGGGACGGTTGATCACAGATACGCAGTATTTT
- | - | TRBJ2-4 | TRBV20-1 | CSAFGGGGKNIQYF | TGCAGTGCCTTCGGAGGGGGTGGCAAAAACATTCAGTACTTC
few | - | TRBJ1-6 | TRBV6-6 | CASFDTTSYNSPLHF | TGTGCCAGCTTTGACACGACCTCCTATAATTCACCCCTCCACTTT
many | TRBD2 | TRBJ2-7 | TRBV29-1 | CSVVAGGSYEQYF | TGCAGCGTGGTAGCGGGAGGGTCCTACGAGCAGTACTTC
- | TRBD2 | TRBJ2-1 | TRBV20-1 | CSARDPTSGSPRSSYNEQFF | TGCAGTGCTAGAGACCCGACTAGCGGGAGCCCCAGAAGCTCCTACAATGAGCAGTTCTTC
- | TRBD1 | TRBJ2-6 | TRBV6-2/TRBV6-3 | CASSYATGVWPGANVLTF | TGTGCCAGCAGTTACGCGACAGGGGTATGGCCTGGGGCCAACGTCCTGACTTTC
many | - | TRBJ2-7 | TRBV20-1 | CSARVEEAGTYEQYF | TGCAGTGCTAGAGTGGAGGAGGCGGGGACCTACGAGCAGTACTTC
few | - | TRBJ2-7 | TRBV6-2/TRBV6-3 | CASSLANEQYF | TGTGCCAGCTCCCTAGCCAACGAGCAGTACTTC
- | TRBD1 | TRBJ1-6 | TRBV29-1 | CSVGDSHNSPLHF | TGCAGCGTTGGGGACAGCCATAATTCACCCCTCCACTTT
- | - | TRBJ2-3 | TRBV3-1 | CASSLRETGTDTQYF | TGTGCCAGCAGCCTTCGGGAGACGGGCACAGATACGCAGTATTTT
- | TRBD2 | TRBJ2-1 | TRBV5-1 | CASSRATSGTDNEQFF | TGCGCCAGCAGCCGGGCGACTAGCGGGACAGACAATGAGCAGTTCTTC
- | TRBD2 | TRBJ2-3 | TRBV25-1 | CASSESASGRAADTQYF | TGTGCCAGCAGTGAATCCGCTAGCGGGAGAGCGGCAGATACGCAGTATTTT
- | TRBD2 | TRBJ2-3 | TRBV7-2 | CASSSLAAPSTDTQYF | TGTGCCAGCAGCTCGCTAGCGGCACCCAGCACAGATACGCAGTATTTT
few | - | TRBJ1-1 | TRBV14 | CASSPIRGTEAFF | TGTGCCAGCAGTCCCATTCGAGGCACTGAAGCTTTCTTT
- | TRBD2 | TRBJ2-1 | TRBV20-1 | CSARGLAISYNEQFF | TGCAGTGCTAGAGGACTAGCAATCTCCTACAATGAGCAGTTCTTC
- | TRBD1 | TRBJ2-7 | TRBV4-3 | CASSPSDRLAYEQYF | TGCGCCAGCAGCCCCTCGGACAGGCTCGCCTACGAGCAGTACTTC
few | TRBD2 | TRBJ2-1 | TRBV5-1 | CASSSSGNTYNEQFF | TGCGCCAGCAGCTCGAGCGGGAACACCTACAATGAGCAGTTCTTC
- | TRBD2 | TRBJ2-1 | TRBV20-1 | CSAFSGGANEQFF | TGCAGTGCGTTCAGCGGGGGGGCAAATGAGCAGTTCTTC
- | TRBD2 | TRBJ2-7 | TRBV20-1 | CSASSSGLYEQYF | TGCAGTGCTAGTTCTAGCGGGCTCTACGAGCAGTACTTC
- | TRBD1 | TRBJ1-2 | TRBV5-1 | CASSLEGQRNYGYTF | TGCGCCAGCAGCTTGGAGGGACAGAGGAACTATGGCTACACCTTC
- | - | TRBJ1-4 | TRBV6-5 | CASRLTFTPGVEKLFF | TGTGCCAGCAGGCTAACATTTACTCCTGGGGTTGAAAAACTGTTTTTT
few | TRBD1 | TRBJ2-7 | TRBV20-1 | CSAGRTGTREQYF | TGCAGTGCTGGACGGACAGGGACAAGGGAGCAGTACTTC
few | - | TRBJ1-2 | TRBV12-3/TRBV12-4 | CASRDRQTSFYGYTF | TGTGCCAGCAGAGACAGACAGACTTCTTTCTATGGCTACACCTTC
few | - | TRBJ2-3 | TRBV7-2 | CASSQGHSTDTQYF | TGTGCCAGCAGCCAAGGTCACAGCACAGATACGCAGTATTTT
- | - | TRBJ2-4 | TRBV7-9 | CASSLAGWNGIQYF | TGTGCCAGCAGCTTGGCAGGGTGGAACGGCATTCAGTACTTC
once | TRBD1 | TRBJ2-7 | TRBV20-1 | CSARALGTGRYNEQYF | TGCAGTGCTAGAGCTCTTGGGACAGGAAGATACAATGAGCAGTACTTC
few | - | TRBJ1-5 | TRBV2 | CASRDDTQPQHF | TGTGCCAGCAGAGATGACACTCAGCCCCAGCATTTT